Listed below are T cell receptor beta chains from one sample, sequenced in a study of naive and memory T cell subsets. TCRdb re-called the UMI-ligation and nested PCR reads with MiXCR, one entry per CDR3 protein. Of roughly 80,000 distinct CDR3 sequences listed, approximately 9.2% are singletons. The sample taken for sequencing was naive CD8+ T cells from blood. The origin of the receptors is a human donor in good health. Each CDR3 is given with its conserved first and last residue. The D gene is left open where the match is weak. Where a row states a size, it is once, few, many or the class of an expanded clone; other rows omit it.

cdr3_length	clone_size	d_call	v_call	j_call	cdr3_nt	cdr3_aa
15	many	TRBD1	TRBV27	TRBJ1-1	TGTGCCAGCAGTTCCGATGGGACAGGCGGACTACGGGCTTTCTTT	CASSSDGTGGLRAFF
13	many	TRBD1	TRBV5-1	TRBJ1-1	TGCGCCAGCAGCCGGACAGGGCCCACTGAAGCTTTCTTT	CASSRTGPTEAFF
12	many	NA	TRBV27	TRBJ1-6	TGTGCCAGCAGTTTAGGGGGGAACCCCCTCCACTTT	CASSLGGNPLHF
14	NA	NA	TRBV20-1	TRBJ2-2	TGCAGTGCTAGATTTGGCGGACACACCGGGGAGCTGTTTTTT	CSARFGGHTGELFF
10	few	NA	TRBV27	TRBJ1-1	TGTGCCAGCAGGAAACCTGAAGCTTTCTTT	CASRKPEAFF
21	few	TRBD1	TRBV12-3/TRBV12-4	TRBJ2-6	TGTGCCAGCAGTTTGGTTTCTTTCCGGGACAGGTATCCGTCTGGGGCCAACGTCCTGACTTTC	CASSLVSFRDRYPSGANVLTF
14	many	NA	TRBV3-1	TRBJ1-4	TGTGCCAGCAGCCTGGGACAACCTAATGAAAAACTGTTTTTT	CASSLGQPNEKLFF
14	NA	NA	TRBV27	TRBJ1-5	TGTGCCAGCAGTTCTTGGCAGGGAGATCAGCCCCAGCATTTT	CASSSWQGDQPQHF
13	few	TRBD1	TRBV28	TRBJ1-1	TGTGCCAGCAATCAGGGGGGTGACACTGAAGCTTTCTTT	CASNQGGDTEAFF
17	many	TRBD2	TRBV29-1	TRBJ2-3	TGCAGCGTTGATGCGGTTACACTAGCGGCGAACACAGATACGCAGTATTTT	CSVDAVTLAANTDTQYF
15	NA	TRBD1	TRBV6-2/TRBV6-3	TRBJ2-7	TGTGCCTCCTCCGCGCCCGGGACAGGATCCTACGAGCAGTACTTC	CASSAPGTGSYEQYF
18	many	NA	TRBV4-2	TRBJ1-5	TGTGCCAGCAGCCAAGGGGGAGCAGGTGTCTATAGCAATCAGCCCCAGCATTTT	CASSQGGAGVYSNQPQHF
17	NA	TRBD1	TRBV6-5	TRBJ2-1	TGTGCCAGCAGTTCCCGTTCGACAGGGGGCCTGGGGAATGAGCAGTTCTTC	CASSSRSTGGLGNEQFF
13	NA	NA	TRBV11-2	TRBJ1-2	TGTGCCAGCAGCGATGGACAGTCCTATGGCTACACCTTC	CASSDGQSYGYTF
15	few	NA	TRBV7-2	TRBJ1-5	TGTGCCAGCAGCTTAGTCCCAGGGGGCAATCAGCCCCAGCATTTT	CASSLVPGGNQPQHF
13	few	NA	TRBV6-5	TRBJ1-2	TGTGCCAGCAGCCCTGGGTGGAACTATGGCTACACCTTC	CASSPGWNYGYTF
13	few	TRBD1	TRBV7-8	TRBJ1-5	TGTGCCAGCCGTTTAGGGGGCGATCAGCCCCAGCATTTT	CASRLGGDQPQHF
19	NA	TRBD2	TRBV12-3/TRBV12-4	TRBJ2-4	TGTGCCAGCAGGGGTATTACGAAGGGACTAGCGGGAGACGGAAACATTCAGTACTTC	CASRGITKGLAGDGNIQYF
15	many	TRBD1	TRBV30	TRBJ1-2	TGTGCCTGCAGGGACAGGGGAATTACTAACTATGGCTACACCTTC	CACRDRGITNYGYTF
12	many	NA	TRBV6-5	TRBJ1-2	TGTGCCAGCAGCCCTAATGGCTATGGCTACACCTTC	CASSPNGYGYTF
16	few	TRBD1	TRBV27	TRBJ2-1	TGTGCCAGCAGTTTCATAGGGACAGGGGGCTTCAATGAGCAGTTCTTC	CASSFIGTGGFNEQFF
14	NA	TRBD2	TRBV6-2/TRBV6-3	TRBJ2-1	TGTGCCAGCACCTTAGCGGGCACATACAATGAGCAGTTCTTC	CASTLAGTYNEQFF
16	few	TRBD2	TRBV20-1	TRBJ2-7	TGCAGTGCTAGAGCCACTAGCGCCCCCCAGGCCTACGAGCAGTACTTC	CSARATSAPQAYEQYF
13	NA	NA	TRBV12-3/TRBV12-4	TRBJ1-5	TGTGCCAGCAGTTTGGGGGCCCCCCGGCCCCAGCATTTT	CASSLGAPRPQHF
16	many	NA	TRBV20-1	TRBJ2-3	TGCAGTGCTAGAGAAACCCCGGACTGGGGCAGAGATACGCAGTATTTT	CSARETPDWGRDTQYF